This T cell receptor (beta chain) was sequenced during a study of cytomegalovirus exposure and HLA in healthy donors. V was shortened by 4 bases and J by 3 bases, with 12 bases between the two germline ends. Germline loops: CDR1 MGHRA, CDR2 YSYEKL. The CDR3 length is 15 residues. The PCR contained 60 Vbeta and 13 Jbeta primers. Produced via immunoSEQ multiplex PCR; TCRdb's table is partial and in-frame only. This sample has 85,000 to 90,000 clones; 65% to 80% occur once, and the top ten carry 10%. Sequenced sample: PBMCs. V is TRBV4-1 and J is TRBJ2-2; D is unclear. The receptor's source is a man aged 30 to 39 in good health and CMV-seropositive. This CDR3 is CASSPPPGYTGELFF. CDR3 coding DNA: TGCGCCAGCAGCCCCCCCCCGGGTTACACCGGGGAGCTGTTTTTT.